This T cell receptor beta chain was found in a study of blood T cell repertoires in COVID-19. About the study: Sites across the United States, Italy and Spain contributed samples from acute and convalescent COVID-19.

A single count supports this clone. Participant age was about 18 to 95 years, and participants resided in approximately 24 US areas. Per germline, CDR1 MDHEN and CDR2 SYDVKM. The CDR3 loop spans 18 amino acids. V shed 5 bases and J shed 7 bases, with 27 bases lying between them. Using immunoSEQ multiplex PCR, the repertoire was profiled, and TCRdb retains in-frame clones only, with some absent. The top ten hold about 1.7% of the sample, which has 250,000 to 350,000 clones, around 90% seen once. This chain links TRBV28 with TRBJ1-5, with D perhaps TRBD1 (6 bases). Sequenced sample: PBMCs or T cells enriched from blood (not recorded which). This receptor was taken from a woman aged 18-29 years with acute COVID-19. Here the CDR3 reads CASSPHIPGDVLEQPQHF. CDR3 bases: TGTGCCAGCAGTCCCCACATCCCAGGGGACGTCTTGGAACAGCCCCAGCATTTT.